These 28 T cell receptor beta chains originate from one sample sequenced in a study of T cells in Graves' hyperthyroidism and ophthalmopathy. Amplification targeted TCR beta CDR3 regions from RNA transcripts. Initially, a first-round RT-PCR of the TCR CDR3 employed the HTBI primer set. From the multiplex PCR reads, TCRdb called clonotypes with MiXCR, one entry per CDR3 protein. Here the sample spans hundreds of thousands of distinct CDR3 sequences, 11% to 15% being singletons. Material for sequencing was blood. All receptors derive from a woman aged 18-30 years with Graves' hyperthyroidism.

Points on this clonotype: A much larger clone lies one base from this, so it may be a read error. The genes are TRBV5-1 and TRBJ2-1; D call uncertain. The end of the DNA is better explained by TRBJ2-7, so the J call may be wrong. CDR3 length: 13 residues. Germline V CDR1 and CDR2: SGHRS, YFSETQ. The CDR3: CASSPEGYNEQYF. The DNA of the CDR3 is TGCGCCAGCAGCCCCGAAGGCTACAATGAGCAGTACTTC.

This clonotype appeared a few times. This chain connects TRBV19 to TRBJ1-1; D call uncertain. Trimming removed 0 bases from V and 1 base from J, with 9 bases in between. This CDR3 contains 15 residues. Per the germline V gene, CDR1 is LNHDA and CDR2 is SQIVND (reference sequence). DNA for the CDR3: TGTGCCAGTAGTATAGATGAAAGGCGGAACACTGAAGCTTTCTTT. Its translation: CASSIDERRNTEAFF.

The J gene is TRBJ2-1, the V gene TRBV10-3; 10 nucleotides line up with TRBD2. V trimming: 8 bases; J trimming: 0 bases; junction bases outside the gene matches: 7. The CDR3 is 16 amino acids. In germline, CDR1 is ENHRY, CDR2 SYGVKD. For the CDR3, the DNA is TGTGCCATCGCTTCACTAGCGGGAAGCTCCTACAATGAGCAGTTCTTC. This encodes CAIASLAGSSYNEQFF.

This clonotype came up many times. The gene calls are TRBV6-2 or TRBV6-3 and TRBJ2-7, with TRBD1 identical over 9 bases. The CDR3 has 14 amino acids. Germline assignment: CDR1 MNHEY and CDR2 SVGEGT. The trim removed 8 bases at V and 5 bases at J, leaving 10 bases unmatched. CDR3: CASGWLGQGHEQYF. CDR3 DNA: TGTGCCAGCGGCTGGCTAGGACAGGGGCACGAGCAGTACTTC.

This clonotype was detected a few times. This chain joins TRBV7-2 and TRBJ2-3; 7 bases are a match to TRBD2. V lost 5 bases, J lost 4 bases, and 9 bases stayed unmatched. Germline values: CDR1 SGHTA, CDR2 FQGNSA. CDR3 size: 15 residues. The chain's CDR3 is CASSPFAGAPDTQYF. DNA of the CDR3: TGTGCCAGCAGCCCCTTTGCGGGAGCCCCAGATACGCAGTATTTT.

V is TRBV28 and J is TRBJ2-3, with D hard to call. Germline V gene sequence: CDR1 MDHEN, CDR2 SYDVKM. V lost 1 base, J lost 4 bases, and 9 bases lay in between. The length of the CDR3 is 14 residues. In DNA form, the CDR3 reads TGTGCCAGCAGTTTATTGGTGGTCTCAGATACGCAGTATTTT. Its protein is CASSLLVVSDTQYF.

This clonotype was recorded many times. The gene calls are TRBV5-1 and TRBJ2-7, with D unresolved. V lost 4 bases to trimming and J lost 4 bases, with 9 bases between them. The CDR3 loop spans 12 amino acids. Germline-derived CDR1 and CDR2 are SGHRS and YFSETQ. CDR3 region: CASSGETYEQYF. The CDR3 nucleotides read TGCGCCAGCAGCGGAGAAACATACGAGCAGTACTTC.

This chain joins TRBV11-3 and TRBJ2-1; a weak D match, TRBD2 (6 bases). The germline V gene has CDR1 SGHNT and CDR2 YENEEA. This CDR3 spans 16 amino acids. Trimming took 6 bases from V and 6 from J, leaving 21 bases between them. The CDR3 DNA sequence: TGTGCCAGCAGTCTCCGACGGGAGTTGAAATCCAATGAGCAGTTCTTC. Its translation: CASSLRRELKSNEQFF.

The sample holds a few counts of this clonotype. The V gene is TRBV15, the J gene TRBJ1-1; weak D call: TRBD1 (6 bases). The CDR3 length is 14 residues. The germline CDR1 and CDR2 sequences are LNHNV and YYDKDF (reference sequence). V gave up 9 bases and J gave up 11 bases, with 25 bases separating them. CDR3: CATKKGGAGTSAFF. The CDR3 DNA reads TGTGCCACTAAGAAGGGAGGGGCCGGGACATCGGCTTTCTTT.

This clonotype has only a few counts. The chain is built from TRBV10-3 and TRBJ1-5, with D unclear. The germline CDR1 and CDR2 sequences are ENHRY and SYGVKD. V shed 6 bases and J shed 7 bases, with 10 bases lying between them. This CDR3 has 12 residues. This CDR3 reads CAISPEGQPQHF. The DNA of the CDR3 is TGTGCCATCAGCCCCGAGGGACAGCCCCAGCATTTT.

This clonotype was found many times. CDR3 residues: CAWWGLATDTQYF. The CDR3 DNA sequence: TGTGCCTGGTGGGGGCTAGCCACAGATACGCAGTATTTT. V gene TRBV30 combines with J gene TRBJ2-3, with a tentative D call TRBD1 (6 bases). Germline V gene data show CDR1 as GTSNPN and CDR2 as SVGIG (reference sequence). V was pared by 5 bases and J by 2 bases, with 11 bases between. The CDR3 totals 13 residues.

This clonotype was recorded many times. This rearrangement joins TRBV30 to TRBJ1-1; D unresolved. Germline values: CDR1 GTSNPN, CDR2 SVGIG (reference sequence). The CDR3 is made up of 12 amino acids. V was shortened by 3 bases and J by 6 bases, with 11 bases between the two germline ends. CDR3 in amino acids: CAWSWGSAEAFF. The CDR3 bases are TGTGCCTGGAGCTGGGGATCAGCTGAAGCTTTCTTT.

This clonotype was found many times. The chain is built from TRBV11-2 and TRBJ2-7; D is perhaps TRBD2 (9 bases). The CDR3 is made up of 17 amino acids. Trimming removed 8 bases from V and 3 bases from J, with 26 bases in between. Germline V lookup: CDR1 SGHAT, CDR2 FQNNGV. The CDR3 protein is CASHRGQVPAGGYEQYF. In nucleotides, the CDR3 is TGTGCCAGCCACCGGGGACAGGTACCAGCGGGAGGCTACGAGCAGTACTTC.

V usage is TRBV7-2 and J usage is TRBJ1-1; D remains ambiguous. V shed 1 base and J shed 2 bases, with 20 bases lying between them. Per the germline V gene, CDR1 is SGHTA and CDR2 is FQGNSA. The CDR3 length is 18 residues. The CDR3 loop is CASSLGAGLFTQNTEAFF. The CDR3 region has the DNA TGTGCCAGCAGCTTAGGGGCCGGCCTTTTTACCCAAAACACTGAAGCTTTCTTT.

This clonotype was recorded at least ten times. The chain couples TRBV7-2 to TRBJ2-3; no reliable D call. V lost 6 bases and J 1 base, leaving 14 bases between the germline ends. Germline V gene data show CDR1 as SGHTA and CDR2 as FQGNSA. This CDR3 is built from 15 residues. For the CDR3, the DNA is TGTGCCAGCAGTTTAAACGGCCGAGGCACAGATACGCAGTATTTT. As protein: CASSLNGRGTDTQYF.

This clonotype was recorded a few times. V usage is TRBV2 and J usage is TRBJ2-7; 7 nucleotides match TRBD1. The CDR3 consists of 15 residues. V trimming: 2 bases; J trimming: 2 bases; junction bases outside the gene matches: 6. CDR1 SNHLY and CDR2 FYNNEI come from the germline V gene. The CDR3 reads CASSESQGPPYEQYF. In nucleotides, the CDR3 is TGTGCCAGCAGTGAATCACAGGGGCCTCCCTACGAGCAGTACTTC.

V is TRBV25-1 and J is TRBJ1-5; D is undetermined. The CDR3 totals 12 residues. The ends were cut back, 1 base at V and 6 bases at J, with 4 bases in the middle. Looked up from germline, CDR1 is MGHDK and CDR2 is SYGVNS. The CDR3 loop reads CASSESPQPQHF. The CDR3 DNA reads TGTGCCAGCAGTGAATCTCCTCAGCCCCAGCATTTT.

This clonotype has only one observation. A read error is possible here, since a much larger clone lies one base away. The chain carries TRBV15 and TRBJ2-6; D is possibly TRBD1 (5 bases). This CDR3 contains 16 residues. Germline-derived CDR1 and CDR2 are LNHNV and YYDKDF (reference sequence). CDR3 amino acids: CATSSTRNSGANALTF. The CDR3 coding sequence is TGTGCCACCAGCAGCACAAGGAACTCTGGGGCCAACGCCCTGACTTTC.

This clonotype came up many times. The chain combines TRBV9 with TRBJ1-2; D is ambiguous. V was pared by 2 bases and J by 4 bases, with 12 bases between. CDR3 length: 14 amino acids. Germline V lookup: CDR1 SGDLS, CDR2 YYNGEE. This CDR3 reads CASSVDGAIYGYTF. CDR3 bases: TGTGCCAGCAGCGTGGACGGTGCCATCTATGGCTACACCTTC.

This clonotype was seen ten or more times. V usage is TRBV18 and J usage is TRBJ2-3; 7 nucleotides line up with TRBD1. The ends lost 0 bases at V and 0 bases at J; junction bases unmatched: 6. The CDR3 spans 17 residues. CDR1 KGHSH and CDR2 LQKENI come from the germline V gene. The CDR3 protein is CASSPPFSQGSTDTQYF. The CDR3 DNA follows: TGTGCCAGCTCACCACCTTTCTCACAGGGGAGCACAGATACGCAGTATTTT.

The rearrangement links TRBV27 to TRBJ2-7, with TRBD2 matching over 15 bases. The CDR3 is 17 residues long. The germline CDR1 and CDR2 sequences are MNHEY and SMNVEV (reference sequence). V was pared by 4 bases and J by 5 bases, with 9 bases of the junction left unmatched. The CDR3 protein is CASSSGLAGGPRNEQYF. The CDR3 DNA follows: TGTGCCAGCAGTTCCGGACTAGCGGGAGGGCCTAGGAACGAGCAGTACTTC.

This clonotype was detected many times. The genes are TRBV6-1 and TRBJ2-7; 12 bases map to TRBD1. This CDR3 has 15 amino acids. CDR1 and CDR2 (germline): MNHNS, SASEGT. V shed 5 bases and J 6 bases; nucleotides not matched to a gene: 8. CDR3 coding DNA: TGTGCCAGCAGTCATCCCGGGACAGGGGGCGGCGAGCAGTACTTC. This sequence encodes CASSHPGTGGGEQYF.

This clonotype was found many times. This CDR3 is CASSRRTGPGSHQPQHF. The CDR3 DNA reads as TGTGCCAGCAGTCGGAGGACTGGGCCGGGGTCCCATCAGCCCCAGCATTTT. V and J are TRBV12-3 or TRBV12-4 and TRBJ1-5; D remains unclear. Between the trimmed V and J ends, which lost 5 bases and 5 bases, there was a span of 22 bases. This CDR3 is 17 amino acids long.

This clonotype was found a few times. The chain couples TRBV11-2 to TRBJ2-1; no clear D. The CDR3 covers 11 residues. CDR1 SGHAT and CDR2 FQNNGV come from the germline V gene. Trimming took 7 bases from V and 9 from J, leaving 10 bases between them. In DNA, the CDR3 is TGTGCCAGCACCAAAAACGGTGAGCAGTTCTTC. Amino acid sequence: CASTKNGEQFF.

This clonotype occurred once. This chain links TRBV6-1 with TRBJ2-5; D not resolved. Trimming stripped 8 bases from V and 2 bases from J, with 6 bases between. CDR1 is MNHNS and CDR2 is SASEGT in the germline V gene. This CDR3 has 11 residues. The chain's CDR3 is CASYGQETQYF. CDR3 DNA: TGTGCCAGCTATGGTCAAGAGACCCAGTACTTC.

The table lists this clonotype with many counts. This rearrangement joins TRBV7-9 to TRBJ1-6, with D unclear. Per germline, CDR1 SEHNR and CDR2 FQNEAQ (reference sequence). The ends were cut back, 0 bases at V and 9 bases at J, with 12 bases in the middle. The CDR3 sequence is 15 residues long. The CDR3 loop is CASSLAGTDSSPLHF. CDR3 DNA sequence: TGTGCCAGCAGCTTAGCCGGCACAGATAGTTCACCCCTCCACTTT.

This clonotype was observed a few times. The genes are TRBV24-1 and TRBJ2-1, with TRBD2 matching 12 bases. Germline assignment: CDR1 KGHDR and CDR2 SFDVKD. The CDR3 has 15 residues. V lost 9 bases to trimming and J lost 6 bases; unmatched junction nucleotides: 8. As DNA, the CDR3 is TGTGCCACCGCGCCCCTAGCGGGAGGGAGCAATGAGCAGTTCTTC. Protein sequence: CATAPLAGGSNEQFF.

This clonotype came up many times. The chain links TRBV6-1 to TRBJ2-7, with TRBD1 identical over 7 bases. The CDR3 length is 16 residues. J gave up 1 base and V 7 bases, and 13 bases lay outside the gene matches. Germline CDR1 and CDR2: MNHNS and SASEGT. The CDR3, as DNA: TGTGCCAGCAAACGAGGAGTGGGGGACAGTTCCTACGAGCAGTACTTC. It encodes CASKRGVGDSSYEQYF.